A selection of T cell receptor beta chains follows, all from one sample in a study of cytomegalovirus exposure and HLA in healthy donors. TCRdb keeps only in-frame clones here, not all; method: immunoSEQ multiplex PCR. Of 100,000 to 150,000 clones in the sample, roughly nine tenths were seen once. The sequencing sample was made of PBMCs. The receptors here all came from a woman between 18 and 29 years old in good health and CMV-seronegative. Each CDR3 is given with its conserved first and last residue. Each record gives: clone size, V gene, J gene, D gene, CDR3 DNA, CDR3 protein. D genes are given only for firm matches. The listing skips clone size in some rows; elsewhere it reads once, few, many or a size class.

NA	TRBV9	TRBJ1-2	NA	TGTGCCAGCAGCGCTCGAGGGTTCGGCTACACCTTC	CASSARGFGYTF
once	TRBV11-2	TRBJ2-3	TRBD2	TGTGCCAGCAGCCCTACGGGGGGGCCGCGCACAGATACGCAGTATTTT	CASSPTGGPRTDTQYF
NA	TRBV5-1	TRBJ2-2	NA	TGCGCCAGCAGCCTTAAGCCGGGACTGGGGGAGCTGTTTTTT	CASSLKPGLGELFF
NA	TRBV7-9	TRBJ1-2	NA	TGTGCCAGCAGCTCGGACAGCAACTATGGCTACACCTTC	CASSSDSNYGYTF
NA	TRBV5-6	TRBJ2-3	NA	TGTGCCAGCAGCCTGAGGAGACAGAGTAGAACAGATACGCAGTATTTT	CASSLRRQSRTDTQYF
NA	TRBV11-2	TRBJ1-2	NA	TGTGCCAGCAGATCCCCGGGGGGTCCAGTCAAAAACTATGGCTACACCTTC	CASRSPGGPVKNYGYTF
NA	TRBV25-1	TRBJ2-2	NA	TGTGCCAGCCGAGCGTGGAGCGGCACCGGGGAGCTGTTTTTT	CASRAWSGTGELFF
NA	TRBV2	TRBJ1-1	NA	TGTGCCAGCAGTGAAGTGGGGGGAAACACTGAAGCTTTCTTT	CASSEVGGNTEAFF
NA	TRBV5-1	TRBJ2-1	NA	TGCGCCAGCAGTGTCCAAGTGGGCAGCAACAATGAGCAGTTCTTC	CASSVQVGSNNEQFF
NA	TRBV5-1	TRBJ1-3	NA	TGCGCCAGCTCGATGGGGGCGAGTTCTGGAAACACCATATATTTT	CASSMGASSGNTIYF
NA	TRBV9	TRBJ1-2	NA	TGTGCCAGCCTGAATTGGGCCTATGGCTACACCTTC	CASLNWAYGYTF
NA	TRBV6-6	TRBJ1-1	NA	TGTGCCAGCAGTTACTCGACGGCTCTAGAATGGGCTGAAGCTTTCTTT	CASSYSTALEWAEAFF
once	TRBV5-1	TRBJ2-4	NA	TGCGCCAGCAGCTGGGGAGGGGGGTTGGTCCGAGCCAAAAACATTCAGTACTTC	CASSWGGGLVRAKNIQYF
NA	TRBV20-1	TRBJ1-5	NA	TGCAGTGCTGGTAGGGGCCAGCCCCAGCATTTT	CSAGRGQPQHF
NA	TRBV5-1	TRBJ1-4	TRBD1	TGCGCCAGCAGCTTGATCGGGACAGGAGATAATGAAAAACTGTTTTTT	CASSLIGTGDNEKLFF
NA	TRBV18	TRBJ2-7	TRBD2	TGTGCCAGCCGAGCGCCTAGCGGGAACTACGAGCAGTACTTC	CASRAPSGNYEQYF
once	TRBV14	TRBJ2-7	NA	TGTGCCAGCAGCAGGACTACGACCTACGAGCAGTACTTC	CASSRTTTYEQYF
NA	TRBV27	TRBJ1-2	NA	TGTGCCAGCAGTTTCGGGTCAGGGCGATCCTATGGCTACACCTTC	CASSFGSGRSYGYTF
NA	TRBV5-1	TRBJ1-6	TRBD1	TGCGCCAGCAGCTTTTCCGTAGGGGGCGGCCCCGTCTCCTATAATTCACCCCTCCACTTT	CASSFSVGGGPVSYNSPLHF
NA	TRBV5-1	TRBJ2-1	TRBD2	TGCGCCAGCAGTTCAAATAGCGGGTTCTCCTACAATGAGCAGTTCTTC	CASSSNSGFSYNEQFF
NA	TRBV5-8	TRBJ2-7	NA	TGTGCCAGCAGCTTGTCCAGGGACGAGCAGTACTTC	CASSLSRDEQYF
NA	TRBV7-3	TRBJ2-1	NA	TGTGCCAGCAGCTTAAGGTCTCGACAGTACGATGAGCAGTTCTTC	CASSLRSRQYDEQFF
NA	TRBV27	TRBJ2-2	TRBD2	TGTGCCAGCAGTCCGCAAATCGACTTAGCGGGGGGCCATAACACCGGGGAGCTGTTTTTT	CASSPQIDLAGGHNTGELFF
NA	TRBV5-1	TRBJ2-3	NA	TGCGCCAGCAGCTTGGCCCCCGGGGGCACAGATACGCAGTATTTT	CASSLAPGGTDTQYF